The next 32 T cell receptor beta chains were all read from a single sample in a study of T cells after yellow fever vaccination. Each CDR3 protein gets one entry after TCRdb re-called the 5' RACE reads with MiXCR. The sample yields 150,000 to 200,000 distinct CDR3 sequences, roughly 8.8% seen once. Specimen: CD8+ T cells sorted from PBMCs, collected 45 days after the yellow fever booster vaccination. The receptors stem from a man younger than 35 who received the YFV17D yellow fever vaccine.

The chain uses TRBV5-6 and TRBJ2-1; D ambiguous. The CDR3 length is 15 residues. The germline V gene has CDR1 SGHDT and CDR2 YYEEEE. Trimming removed 1 base at V and 3 bases at J, with 11 bases between. CDR3 sequence reads: CASSLLQSNYNEQFF. The CDR3 region has the DNA TGTGCCAGCAGCTTGCTGCAGAGTAACTACAATGAGCAGTTCTTC.

This chain uses TRBV27 with TRBJ2-1, with 15 bases matching TRBD2. Germline V CDR1 and CDR2: MNHEY, SMNVEV (reference sequence). This CDR3 spans 17 amino acids. V dropped 1 base and J dropped 5; count of bases not matched to a gene: 3. The CDR3 spells CASSLLGLAGGDNEQFF. CDR3 sequence (DNA): TGTGCCAGCAGTTTATTGGGACTAGCGGGGGGAGACAATGAGCAGTTCTTC.

The sample holds a few counts of this clonotype. This chain links TRBV5-6 with TRBJ2-3, with D perhaps matching TRBD2 (5 bases). This CDR3 has 14 amino acids. The V gene's germline CDR1 is SGHDT and CDR2 YYEEEE. Trimming took off 0 bases at V and 1 base at J, with 6 bases between the two ends. The CDR3 nucleotides read TGTGCCAGCAGCTTGGAGGAGGGCACAGATACGCAGTATTTT. Protein product: CASSLEEGTDTQYF.

This chain links TRBV19 with TRBJ2-7; the D call may be TRBD1 or TRBD2 (5 bases each). CDR3 length equals 14 residues. Trimming took off 5 bases at V and 6 bases at J, with 17 bases between the two ends. Germline CDR1 is LNHDA and CDR2 is SQIVND (reference sequence). The CDR3 reads CASSSATRGSEQYF. Here the CDR3 DNA reads TGTGCCAGTAGTTCAGCGACGAGGGGTAGCGAGCAGTACTTC. The full variable domain, its missing parts supplied by reference TRBV19 and TRBJ2-7, is DGGITQSPKYLFRKEGQNVTLSCEQNLNHDAMYWYRQDPGQGLRLIYYSQIVNDFQKGDIAEGYSVSREKKESFPLTVTSAQKNPTAFYLCASSSATRGSEQYFGPGTRLTVT.

This clonotype was seen at least ten times. The chain has TRBV11-2 and TRBJ2-1; 8 nucleotides match TRBD2. Germline loops: CDR1 SGHAT, CDR2 FQNNGV. The CDR3 has 15 amino acids. V lost 3 bases to trimming and J lost 0 bases; unmatched junction nucleotides: 1. DNA of the CDR3: TGTGCCAGCAGCTTCCGGGGGGGCTCCTACAATGAGCAGTTCTTC. Translating it yields CASSFRGGSYNEQFF.

This clonotype occurred many times. V is TRBV2 and J is TRBJ2-7, with D possibly called TRBD1 or TRBD2 (5 bases each). This CDR3 has 16 amino acids. Germline V gives CDR1 SNHLY, CDR2 FYNNEI. V shed 2 bases and J shed 2 bases, with 16 bases lying between them. The CDR3 region is CASSESMTVGTYEQYF. The CDR3 nucleotides read TGTGCCAGCAGTGAAAGTATGACAGTCGGGACCTACGAGCAGTACTTC.

This clonotype was picked up a small number of times. This chain uses TRBV27 with TRBJ1-6; D not resolved. Between the trimmed V and J ends, which lost 2 bases and 13 bases, there was a span of 9 bases. Germline CDR1 is MNHEY and CDR2 is SMNVEV (reference sequence). The CDR3 covers 12 residues. The CDR3 reads CASSLGGPPLHF. The CDR3 DNA follows: TGTGCCAGCAGTTTAGGCGGGCCGCCCCTCCACTTT.

This clonotype was seen repeatedly, ten times or more. J is TRBJ2-7 and V is TRBV6-2 or TRBV6-3; TRBD1 matches 7 bases. Germline V gene data show CDR1 as MNHEY and CDR2 as SVGEGT. CDR3 length: 14 residues. The V and J ends lost 5 bases and 2 bases, in that order; junction bases with no gene match: 6. CDR3 coding DNA: TGTGCCAGCAGTCAAAGGGACAGCGCCTACGAGCAGTACTTC. Translation: CASSQRDSAYEQYF.

This clonotype was observed a few times. The J gene is TRBJ2-4, the V gene TRBV6-2 or TRBV6-3; either TRBD1 or TRBD2 may fit D (5 bases each). The CDR3 sequence is 17 residues long. The germline V gene encodes CDR1 MNHEY and CDR2 SVGEGT. The V and J ends lost 7 bases and 4 bases respectively, with 23 bases between them. The CDR3 spells CASTNFGPTWGKNIQYF. CDR3 nucleotides: TGTGCCAGCACCAATTTCGGGCCAACCTGGGGGAAAAACATTCAGTACTTC.

This chain joins TRBV7-3 and TRBJ2-3; 7 nucleotides match TRBD1. V lost 3 bases and J lost 4; bases outside the gene matches: 7. Germline CDR1 is SGHTA and CDR2 is FQGTGA. This CDR3 is built from 15 residues. The chain's CDR3 is CASSLIQGTADTQYF. CDR3 sequence (DNA): TGTGCCAGCAGCTTGATACAGGGGACCGCAGATACGCAGTATTTT.

This clonotype was observed a few times. A read error may account for a junction end that differs from germline. The chain combines TRBV7-7 with TRBJ1-1, with D hard to call. The CDR3 is 13 amino acids. The germline CDR1 and CDR2 sequences are SSHAT and FNYEAQ (reference sequence). CDR3: CASSLVANTEAFF. The CDR3, as DNA: TGTGCTAGCAGCTTAGTTGCGAACACTGAAGCTTTCTTT.

The genes are TRBV20-1 and TRBJ2-2, with TRBD2 identical over 13 bases. Germline V gene data show CDR1 as DFQATT and CDR2 as SNEGSKA (reference sequence). J gave up 4 bases and V 6 bases, and 8 bases lay outside the gene matches. This CDR3 region has 16 residues. The CDR3 protein is CSAHTSGGALTGELFF. The CDR3 DNA reads TGCAGTGCCCATACTAGCGGGGGGGCTCTCACCGGGGAGCTGTTTTTT.

In this sample, this clonotype turned up a few times. The chain employs TRBV13 and TRBJ1-2; perhaps TRBD1 as D (5 bases). Germline V gives CDR1 PRHDT, CDR2 FYEKMQ (reference sequence). The ends were cut back, 1 base at V and 2 bases at J, with 14 bases in the middle. CDR3 length: 16 residues. CDR3 loop: CASSLAGTGRNYGYTF. CDR3 DNA sequence: TGTGCCAGCAGCTTAGCGGGTACGGGGCGAAACTATGGCTACACCTTC.

This clonotype occurred a few times. A read error may account for a junction end that differs from germline. The chain employs TRBV7-7 and TRBJ1-4, with D unclear. This CDR3 has 13 amino acids. Germline V CDR1 and CDR2: SSHAT, FNYEAQ (reference sequence). The CDR3 DNA reads TGTGCTAGCAGCTCGGCCGGGGATGAAAAACTGTTTTTT. This encodes CASSSAGDEKLFF.

This clonotype was seen a few times. The V and J genes are TRBV27 and TRBJ1-6; D is unclear. This CDR3 region has 13 residues. Trimming removed 3 bases from V and 10 bases from J, with 10 bases in between. Germline CDR1 is MNHEY and CDR2 is SMNVEV (reference sequence). In nucleotides, the CDR3 is TGTGCCAGCAGTTTTTCTGTTTTGTCACCCCTCCACTTT. Residues: CASSFSVLSPLHF.

This rearrangement joins TRBV11-2 to TRBJ1-5; D gene uncertain. V shed 1 base and J shed 4 bases, with 11 bases lying between them. This CDR3 has 15 amino acids. CDR1 and CDR2 (germline): SGHAT, FQNNGV. CDR3 region: CASSLGRVRNQPQHF. CDR3 bases: TGTGCCAGCAGCTTAGGGCGGGTAAGAAATCAGCCCCAGCATTTT.

The V call is TRBV19, the J call TRBJ2-6, with 9 positions matching TRBD1. Trimming cost V 5 bases and J 0 bases; bases outside gene matches: 8. The germline gives CDR1 LNHDA, CDR2 SQIVND (reference sequence). The CDR3 contains 18 residues. CDR3 DNA: TGTGCCAGTAGTGCGCCGGGACAGGGTCGCTCTGGGGCCAACGTCCTGACTTTC. It yields the protein CASSAPGQGRSGANVLTF.

This sequence joins TRBV4-1 and TRBJ2-3; D unclear. The germline V gene has CDR1 MGHRA and CDR2 YSYEKL. The V and J ends lost 5 bases and 4 bases respectively, with 7 bases between them. The CDR3 runs to 12 residues. CDR3 region: CASSAMADTQYF. The CDR3 nucleotides read TGCGCCAGCAGCGCCATGGCAGATACGCAGTATTTT.

The CDR3 coding sequence is TGCAGTGCTAGAGATCCTTGGGGGGGGCCTGGCGTGGAGCAGTTCTTC. Translated, it gives CSARDPWGGPGVEQFF. J is TRBJ2-1 and V is TRBV20-1; tentatively, D is TRBD2 (7 bases). Trimming removed 0 bases from V and 10 bases from J, with 22 bases in between. Germline CDR1 reads DFQATT; CDR2 reads SNEGSKA (reference sequence). The CDR3 is made up of 16 amino acids.

This clonotype has a handful of counts. This chain joins TRBV2 and TRBJ2-3, with TRBD2 identical over 10 bases. CDR1 and CDR2 from the germline V gene are SNHLY and FYNNEI. The CDR3 spans 15 residues. Losses at the gene ends were 6 bases for V and 0 bases for J; bases not matched to a gene: 3. The CDR3 sequence is CASSGLAESTDTQYF. In DNA, the CDR3 is TGTGCCAGCAGCGGACTAGCGGAAAGCACAGATACGCAGTATTTT.

In this sample, this clonotype turned up a few times. The V call is TRBV29-1, the J call TRBJ2-2; possible D gene TRBD1, 6 bases. Germline values: CDR1 SQVTM, CDR2 ANQGSEA. Trimming shortened V by 4 bases and J by 3 bases, and 15 bases separated the two germline ends. The CDR3 loop spans 15 amino acids. CDR3 protein: CSVARQGWDTGELFF. The CDR3 DNA is TGCAGCGTTGCTCGTCAGGGGTGGGACACCGGGGAGCTGTTTTTT.

The chain has TRBV5-1 and TRBJ2-6; 7 bases are a match to TRBD1. Trimming took 2 bases from V and 0 from J; bases not matched to a gene: 8. This CDR3 region has 18 residues. Germline V gene data show CDR1 as SGHRS and CDR2 as YFSETQ. CDR3 coding DNA: TGCGCCAGCAGCTTTTCGGCAGGGGGAAGCTCTGGGGCCAACGTCCTGACTTTC. Encoded protein: CASSFSAGGSSGANVLTF.

This clonotype was seen only a few times. This rearrangement joins TRBV28 to TRBJ1-1, with D hard to call. This CDR3 has 13 residues. Germline V lookup: CDR1 MDHEN, CDR2 SYDVKM. Trimming cost V 2 bases and J 7 bases, with 11 bases left between them. The CDR3 protein is CASSLRPQSEAFF. The CDR3 DNA follows: TGTGCCAGCAGTTTAAGGCCGCAAAGTGAAGCTTTCTTT.

This clonotype has a handful of counts. This chain uses TRBV27 with TRBJ2-3, with 8 bases that match TRBD2. This CDR3 region has 15 residues. Per germline, CDR1 MNHEY and CDR2 SMNVEV (reference sequence). After removal of 3 bases from V and 6 bases from J, the junction contained 8 bases not matched to a gene. DNA for the CDR3: TGTGCCAGCAGTTTGGGTAGCGGGGTTTTGGATACGCAGTATTTT. Its protein is CASSLGSGVLDTQYF.

This clonotype was counted many times. This chain uses TRBV7-9 with TRBJ2-7; 7 positions match TRBD1. CDR1 SEHNR and CDR2 FQNEAQ come from the germline V gene (reference sequence). There are 14 residues in the CDR3. V lost 5 bases, J lost 2 bases, and 6 bases stayed unmatched. The CDR3 DNA reads as TGTGCCAGCAGCAACTGGGACAGTCCCTACGAGCAGTACTTC. This translates into CASSNWDSPYEQYF.

This clonotype has more than one count but fewer than ten. This chain uses TRBV4-2 with TRBJ2-5; D remains ambiguous. Germline V gene sequence: CDR1 LGHNA, CDR2 YNFKEQ. The CDR3 sequence is 15 residues long. The V gene lost 0 bases and the J gene lost 6 bases, with 14 bases spanning the gap. CDR3 sequence (DNA): TGTGCCAGCAGCCAAGAGGTACTCGTGCCCAAGACCCAGTACTTC. This sequence encodes CASSQEVLVPKTQYF.

This rearrangement joins TRBV6-5 to TRBJ1-3, with D maybe TRBD1 (5 bases). V was cut by 2 bases and J by 0 bases, with 8 bases left in between. The CDR3 extends over 15 amino acids. CDR1 is MNHEY and CDR2 is SVGAGI in the germline V gene. CDR3 sequence: CASSYTGGSGNTIYF. CDR3 bases: TGTGCCAGCAGTTACACAGGAGGCTCTGGAAACACCATATATTTT.

This clonotype was recorded many times. This chain links TRBV7-6 with TRBJ1-6; 7 positions match TRBD1. CDR1 and CDR2 (germline): SGHVS, FNYEAQ. The CDR3 runs to 13 residues. Trimming at V came to 11 bases and at J to 6 bases, leaving 7 bases not matched to a gene. The CDR3 nucleotides are TGTGCCTCCAGACAGGGAGGTAATTCACCCCTCCACTTT. This encodes CASRQGGNSPLHF.

This clonotype was detected many times. The chain uses TRBV7-9 and TRBJ2-5, with 10 bases fitting TRBD1. The germline V gene encodes CDR1 SEHNR and CDR2 FQNEAQ (reference sequence). J gave up 4 bases and V 4 bases, and 3 bases lay outside the gene matches. The CDR3 runs 14 residues. The CDR3 DNA sequence: TGTGCCAGCAGCTCGACAGGGGGCCGAGAGACCCAGTACTTC. As protein: CASSSTGGRETQYF.

This clonotype showed up just a few times. The V and J genes are TRBV10-3 and TRBJ1-1; no clear D gene. Trimming took 9 bases from V and 4 from J, leaving 18 bases between them. CDR1 is ENHRY, CDR2 SYGVKD, per germline. The CDR3 runs 14 residues. CDR3 bases: TGTGCCATAAGTCAGACCCCGTCAGGCACTGAAGCTTTCTTT. Protein product: CAISQTPSGTEAFF.

This chain joins TRBV11-2 and TRBJ1-6, with D tentatively TRBD1 (5 bases). V lost 5 bases and J lost 0, with 11 bases in between. This CDR3 has 16 amino acids. Germline values: CDR1 SGHAT, CDR2 FQNNGV. The CDR3 loop reads CASSRRVSSYNSPLHF. In nucleotides, the CDR3 is TGTGCCAGCAGCCGCAGGGTCAGCTCCTATAATTCACCCCTCCACTTT.

The rearrangement links TRBV4-1 to TRBJ2-3; D tentatively fits TRBD1 or TRBD2 (5 bases each). The CDR3 has 16 amino acids. Germline V gives CDR1 MGHRA, CDR2 YSYEKL. V shed 5 bases and J shed 5 bases, with 20 bases lying between them. CDR3 residues: CASSDRDQGMGDTQYF. CDR3 nucleotides: TGCGCCAGCAGCGACCGGGACCAAGGGATGGGAGATACGCAGTATTTT.